The rows below give T cell receptor beta chains drawn from one sample of a study of cytomegalovirus exposure and HLA in healthy donors. Libraries were prepared by immunoSEQ multiplex PCR; TCRdb keeps only in-frame clonotypes and omits some of them. The sample comprises 55,000 to 70,000 clones, roughly two thirds of which are singletons, and approximately 3% rests with the top ten. Sequenced sample: PBMCs. The receptors come from a woman between 50 and 59 years old in good health and CMV-seronegative. CDR3s include the opening cysteine and the closing phenylalanine or tryptophan. A D gene is named only where the DNA matches it firmly. The size of a clone is reported for some rows only, either as once, few or many, or as a class for expanded clones.

abundance	v_gene	d_gene	j_gene	CDR3nt	CDR3aa
-	TRBV4-1	TRBD2	TRBJ2-1	TGCGCCAGCAGCCAAGTGATAGCGGGAGGGCGCAATGAGCAGTTCTTC	CASSQVIAGGRNEQFF
-	TRBV7-6	TRBD2	TRBJ2-7	TGTGCCAGCAGCTTAGAATATAGCGGGAACGCTAAGCAGTACTTC	CASSLEYSGNAKQYF
-	TRBV28	-	TRBJ1-1	TGTGCCAGCAGTTTGGACACAAAGGAAGCTTTCTTT	CASSLDTKEAFF
-	TRBV4-1	-	TRBJ1-4	TGCGCCAGCAGCCTCCTCGGGTCAGCTAATGAAAAACTGTTTTTT	CASSLLGSANEKLFF
-	TRBV5-1	-	TRBJ1-1	TGCGCCAGCAGTCGGAGCCAGAACACTGAAGCTTTCTTT	CASSRSQNTEAFF
-	TRBV5-1	TRBD2	TRBJ2-7	TGCGCCAGCAGCTCAAACGCTTCGGGAGCGGGAGGTTTGTACGAGCAGTACTTC	CASSSNASGAGGLYEQYF
few	TRBV5-1	TRBD2	TRBJ2-3	TGCGCCAGCAGCATACGGACTAGCGGGATAACCACAGATACGCAGTATTTT	CASSIRTSGITTDTQYF
-	TRBV5-4	TRBD1	TRBJ2-7	TGTGCCAGCAGCATAGACGGGACAGGGTTGTACGAGCAGTACTTC	CASSIDGTGLYEQYF
few	TRBV9	TRBD1	TRBJ2-1	TGTGCCAGCAGCGTAGCATCAGGGACAGACAATGAGCAGTTCTTC	CASSVASGTDNEQFF
-	TRBV11-3	-	TRBJ1-1	TGTGCCAGCATCCAAAGCGGCACTGAAGCTTTCTTT	CASIQSGTEAFF
-	TRBV6-5	TRBD1	TRBJ1-1	TGTGCCAGCAGTTATGACAGGGTTACCTCTGAAGCTTTCTTT	CASSYDRVTSEAFF
once	TRBV2	TRBD1	TRBJ1-1	TGTGCCAGCAGTCTCGGACAGGGTGGCACTGAAGCTTTCTTT	CASSLGQGGTEAFF
-	TRBV7-6	-	TRBJ1-1	TGTGCCAGCAGCTTAGAACAGGCGGCCACTGAAGCTTTCTTT	CASSLEQAATEAFF
-	TRBV6-5	TRBD2	TRBJ2-7	TGTGCCAGCAGTCGGACTAGCGGAACTTCCTACGAGCAGTACTTC	CASSRTSGTSYEQYF
-	TRBV6-5	TRBD1	TRBJ1-3	TGTGCCAGCAGCTGGGACAGCTCTGGAAACACCATATATTTT	CASSWDSSGNTIYF
-	TRBV15	-	TRBJ1-4	TGTGCCACCAGCAGAGCCCCTGTCCAGGCTGAAAAACTGTTTTTT	CATSRAPVQAEKLFF
-	TRBV5-4	-	TRBJ1-3	TGTGCCAGCAGCCAAAGGGGGGGCTCCGGAAACACCATATATTTT	CASSQRGGSGNTIYF
few	TRBV7-9	-	TRBJ2-7	TGTGCCAGCAGCCCTGTCGGGGGTACCTCGGCCGAGCAGTACTTC	CASSPVGGTSAEQYF
-	TRBV4-3	-	TRBJ2-1	TGCGCCAGCAGCCCTAATAGGGGCAGGTCCTACAATGAGCAGTTCTTC	CASSPNRGRSYNEQFF
-	TRBV5-5	-	TRBJ1-2	TGTGCCAGCAGCTTGCCCGGGGCAGGGGTCGGCTACACCTTC	CASSLPGAGVGYTF
-	TRBV18	TRBD1	TRBJ1-5	TGTGCCAGCTCTCCTGCAGGGGGCGCGGGGCAGCCCCAGCATTTT	CASSPAGGAGQPQHF
few	TRBV30	-	TRBJ2-1	TGTGCCTGGCGAACCGGGATCCGGATAAATGAGCAGTTCTTC	CAWRTGIRINEQFF
-	TRBV13	TRBD2	TRBJ2-5	TGTGCCAGCAGCCGCCTAGGTACTAGCGGGACCCAAGAGACCCAGTACTTC	CASSRLGTSGTQETQYF
-	TRBV28	TRBD2	TRBJ2-7	TGTGCCAGCAGCTTGGGGGGGGGATACGAGCAGTACTTC	CASSLGGGYEQYF
-	TRBV6-4	TRBD2	TRBJ2-7	TGTGCCAGCAGTGCCGGGACTAGCGGCTCCTACGAGCAGTACTTC	CASSAGTSGSYEQYF
-	TRBV6-5	TRBD1	TRBJ2-5	TGTGCCAGCAGTTATACGACAGGGGGCTACGGAGAGACCCAGTACTTC	CASSYTTGGYGETQYF
few	TRBV4-1	-	TRBJ2-1	TGCGCCAGCAGCCTCGAGACGGCTAGCGCGAACAATGAGCAGTTCTTC	CASSLETASANNEQFF
-	TRBV5-1	-	TRBJ1-4	TGCGCCAGCAGCTCCGGTACTAATGAAAAACTGTTTTTT	CASSSGTNEKLFF
-	TRBV7-2	-	TRBJ2-1	TGTGCCAGCAGCCTCGGACTCGGATACAATGAGCAGTTCTTC	CASSLGLGYNEQFF
few	TRBV7-2	-	TRBJ2-1	TGTGCCAGCAGCCTTCTAGCCCCATTCTACAATGAGCAGTTCTTC	CASSLLAPFYNEQFF
-	TRBV6-6	-	TRBJ2-7	TGTGCCAGCAGCTCGGGGGTCTACGAGCAGTACTTC	CASSSGVYEQYF
-	TRBV11-3	-	TRBJ1-1	TGTGCCAGCAGCTCCTTTCTAGCCACTGAAGCTTTCTTT	CASSSFLATEAFF
few	TRBV18	TRBD1	TRBJ1-2	TGTGCCAGCTCGCCCTTGGGGCAGGGGGCACGTTATGGCTACACCTTC	CASSPLGQGARYGYTF
-	TRBV29-1	TRBD1	TRBJ1-5	TGCAGCCCATCGGGACAGGGGATCGAGTATAGCAATCAGCCCCAGCATTTT	CSPSGQGIEYSNQPQHF
few	TRBV7-2	-	TRBJ1-2	TGTGCCAGCAGCTTAGACGCGAGGGTGGAGGGCTACACCTTC	CASSLDARVEGYTF
-	TRBV4-1	-	TRBJ1-5	TGCGCCAGCAGCCAAGATGGCAGGGACAATCAGCCCCAGCATTTT	CASSQDGRDNQPQHF
-	TRBV5-4	-	TRBJ2-1	TGTGCCAGCAGCTTAGGGGGGGATAACAATGAGCAGTTCTTC	CASSLGGDNNEQFF
-	TRBV7-2	-	TRBJ2-2	TGTGCCAGCAGCTTAGGACGGGGGTCTCCCGGGGAGCTGTTTTTT	CASSLGRGSPGELFF
-	TRBV5-1	TRBD2	TRBJ2-1	TGCGCCAGCAGCTTGGGTCTAGCGGTCAATGAGCAGTTCTTC	CASSLGLAVNEQFF
few	TRBV4-1	TRBD2	TRBJ2-4	TGCGCCAGCAGCCGGATTGGGACTACCCAAAGGGGAAACATTCAGTACTTC	CASSRIGTTQRGNIQYF
-	TRBV18	-	TRBJ2-5	TGTGCCAGCTCACCAGGCTCCAGGGAAGAGACCCAGTACTTC	CASSPGSREETQYF
few	TRBV19	TRBD1	TRBJ1-1	TGTGCCGGATACGGACAGGGGCGCACTGAAGCTTTCTTT	CAGYGQGRTEAFF